A single sample gave rise to the 24 T cell receptor beta chains below, sequenced in a study of blood T cell repertoires in COVID-19. The protocol was immunoSEQ multiplex PCR, while the TCRdb copy is restricted to in-frame clones and leaves out a portion. There are 60,000 to 85,000 clones in the sample; roughly 88% occur only once, and around 1.9% lies in the top ten. Sequenced sample: peripheral blood. Receptor source: a woman older than 75 with active or convalescent COVID-19.

J is TRBJ1-3 and V is TRBV4-3, with TRBD1 matching 9 bases. The CDR3 runs to 17 residues. V shed 4 bases, J shed 5 bases, and the junction held 12 bases outside the gene matches. Germline V lookup: CDR1 LGHNA, CDR2 YSLEER. The CDR3, as DNA: TGCGCCAGCAGCCTCCTTGCCCCGGGACAGGGTCGAAACACCATATATTTT. Translation gives CASSLLAPGQGRNTIYF.

The J gene is TRBJ2-3, the V gene TRBV7-2, with 8 positions matching TRBD1. Germline CDR1 is SGHTA and CDR2 is FQGNSA. The junction had 1 base not matched to a gene; V was cut back by 0 bases and J by 5 bases. The CDR3 spans 14 residues. This CDR3 is CASSLATGGDTQYF. The DNA for the CDR3 is TGTGCCAGCAGCTTAGCCACAGGGGGAGATACGCAGTATTTT.

The chain couples TRBV19 to TRBJ2-6; D possibly corresponds to TRBD1 (5 bases). The CDR3 has 14 amino acids. Germline CDR1 is LNHDA and CDR2 is SQIVND (reference sequence). Trimming took off 8 bases at V and 0 bases at J, with 8 bases between the two ends. The CDR3 bases are TGTGCCAGTCGAGACAGCTCTGGGGCCAACGTCCTGACTTTC. The encoded protein is CASRDSSGANVLTF.

J is TRBJ2-3 and V is TRBV2, with unresolved D. This CDR3 has 12 amino acids. Germline-derived CDR1 and CDR2 are SNHLY and FYNNEI. Trimming took 8 bases from V and 5 from J, leaving 11 bases between them. CDR3 amino acids: CASHPTGDTQYF. The CDR3 coding sequence is TGTGCCAGCCATCCTACGGGAGATACGCAGTATTTT.

The gene calls are TRBV6-2 or TRBV6-3 and TRBJ2-7; TRBD2 matches 7 bases. Germline assignment: CDR1 MNHEY and CDR2 SVGEGT. There are 16 residues in the CDR3. Germline trimming cut 0 bases from V and 4 bases from J; bases unmatched to any gene: 9. The CDR3 loop is CASSYSGGSKRYEQYF. Here the CDR3 DNA reads TGTGCCAGCAGTTACTCGGGCGGGAGTAAACGATACGAGCAGTACTTC.

This chain's CDR3 is CASSVGGGRVTEAFF. The CDR3, as DNA: TGTGCCAGCAGCGTAGGCGGGGGGCGAGTCACTGAAGCTTTCTTT. The chain recombines TRBV9 with TRBJ1-1, with D possibly being TRBD1 (6 bases). V lost 0 bases and J lost 4, with 13 bases in between. The CDR3 covers 15 residues. Germline CDR1 and CDR2: SGDLS and YYNGEE.

The J gene is TRBJ1-3, the V gene TRBV28; TRBD1 matches 7 bases. The CDR3 has 16 amino acids. V lost 1 base and J lost 2; bases outside the gene matches: 5. CDR1 is MDHEN, CDR2 SYDVKM, per germline. This chain's CDR3 is CASSLYHQGAGNTIYF. For the CDR3, the DNA is TGTGCCAGCAGTTTATATCACCAGGGGGCTGGAAACACCATATATTTT.

J is TRBJ2-3 and V is TRBV10-3; no clear D. The germline V gene encodes CDR1 ENHRY and CDR2 SYGVKD. V was cut by 4 bases and J by 2 bases, with 4 bases left in between. This CDR3 contains 12 residues. CDR3 in amino acids: CAISVHTDTQYF. The CDR3 nucleotides read TGTGCCATCAGTGTCCACACAGATACGCAGTATTTT.

V usage is TRBV10-2 and J usage is TRBJ2-3; 9 bases are shared with TRBD2. Germline V gene lookup returns CDR1 WSHSY and CDR2 SAAADI. V shed 6 bases, J shed 0 bases, and the junction held 1 base outside the gene matches. CDR3 length equals 14 residues. The CDR3 protein is CASRTSGSTDTQYF. The CDR3 DNA sequence: TGCGCCAGCAGGACTAGCGGTAGCACAGATACGCAGTATTTT.

This chain uses TRBV6-5 with TRBJ2-5, with 11 bases fitting TRBD2. There are 15 residues in the CDR3. With 6 bases clipped from V and 1 base from J, the junction kept 4 bases outside the gene matches. Looked up from germline, CDR1 is MNHEY and CDR2 is SVGAGI. The CDR3 loop is CASSRTSGLQETQYF. The CDR3 nucleotides read TGTGCCAGCAGCCGGACTAGCGGGCTCCAAGAGACCCAGTACTTC.

V usage is TRBV27 and J usage is TRBJ1-1, with D unresolved. Germline V gene sequence: CDR1 MNHEY, CDR2 SMNVEV (reference sequence). V was trimmed by 5 bases and J by 5 bases, leaving 18 bases between them. The CDR3 is 15 amino acids. In DNA, the CDR3 is TGTGCCAGCAGTATCTCGGTCCTGGTTCGGACTGAAGCTTTCTTT. Its translation is CASSISVLVRTEAFF.

This clone occurred a few times. The V and J genes are TRBV7-8 and TRBJ2-2; TRBD1 matches at 7 bases. CDR1 SGHVS and CDR2 FQNEAQ come from the germline V gene. Trimming cost V 4 bases and J 6 bases; bases outside gene matches: 5. The CDR3 spans 14 residues. The CDR3 is CASSSDRLAGELFF. As DNA, the CDR3 is TGTGCCAGCAGCTCGGACAGGTTGGCCGGGGAGCTGTTTTTT.

The DNA for the CDR3 is TGCGCCAGCAGCCAAGCCTCTGGACAGCGCGGTCGGCATGGCTACACCTTC. It is translated as CASSQASGQRGRHGYTF. This sequence joins TRBV4-1 and TRBJ1-2; D might be TRBD1 (6 bases). Trimming removed 1 base at V and 6 bases at J, with 21 bases between. This CDR3 contains 17 residues. The germline gives CDR1 MGHRA, CDR2 YSYEKL.

This chain joins TRBV27 and TRBJ2-7; 7 nucleotides agree with TRBD2. CDR3 size: 13 residues. Unmatched junction bases numbered 10, after V lost 7 bases and J lost 7 bases. In germline, CDR1 is MNHEY, CDR2 SMNVEV (reference sequence). As DNA, the CDR3 is TGTGCCAGCACCTCTGCGGGGGTGGGGGAGCAGTACTTC. This sequence encodes CASTSAGVGEQYF.

The V and J genes are TRBV3-1 (or the pseudogene TRBV3-2) and TRBJ1-2; TRBD1 matches at 8 bases. There are 15 residues in the CDR3. Germline V gene sequence: CDR1 LGHDT, CDR2 YNNKEL (reference sequence). V lost 1 base, J lost 7 bases, and 8 bases stayed unmatched. The CDR3 is CASSQGLRGQGGYTF. CDR3 in DNA: TGTGCCAGCAGCCAAGGCCTCAGGGGGCAAGGTGGCTACACCTTC.

This clone showed up just once. J is TRBJ2-5 and V is TRBV7-9; the D gene is possibly TRBD2 (5 bases). Germline V lookup: CDR1 SEHNR, CDR2 FQNEAQ (reference sequence). V was shortened by 3 bases and J by 5 bases, with 10 bases between the two germline ends. The CDR3 contains 13 residues. CDR3 DNA: TGTGCCAGCAGCTTTTCCCAGCGGGAGACCCAGTACTTC. Amino acids: CASSFSQRETQYF.

The table lists this clone with a few counts. The chain employs TRBV19 and TRBJ1-6; D call uncertain. CDR1 is LNHDA, CDR2 SQIVND, per germline (reference sequence). This CDR3 comprises 13 residues. Trimming left V 7 bases short and J 7 bases short, with 11 bases between. The CDR3 protein is CASTPSPNSPLHF. In DNA, the CDR3 is TGTGCCAGTACTCCCTCCCCCAATTCACCCCTCCACTTT.

This chain uses TRBV7-9 with TRBJ2-3; 11 positions match TRBD2. From germline, CDR1 is SEHNR and CDR2 FQNEAQ (reference sequence). This CDR3 contains 16 residues. The junction had 7 bases not matched to a gene; V was cut back by 2 bases and J by 6 bases. CDR3 coding DNA: TGTGCCAGCAGCTTATCACTAGCGGGAGTATTTGATACGCAGTATTTT. This codes for CASSLSLAGVFDTQYF.

The chain couples TRBV4-1 to TRBJ1-5; 8 bases map to TRBD1. The CDR3 is 14 residues long. Germline assignment: CDR1 MGHRA and CDR2 YSYEKL. The ends lost 5 bases at V and 5 bases at J; junction bases unmatched: 5. The CDR3 DNA sequence: TGCGCCAGCAGCGAACGGACAGGGTATCAGCCCCAGCATTTT. Translation gives CASSERTGYQPQHF.

By sample share, this clone is medium-sized. V usage is TRBV6-1 and J usage is TRBJ2-7; D gene ambiguous. Germline V gives CDR1 MNHNS, CDR2 SASEGT. The CDR3 is 14 amino acids. V lost 1 base and J 2 bases, leaving 9 bases between the germline ends. The CDR3 loop reads CASSEGQAPYEQYF. CDR3 sequence (DNA): TGTGCCAGCAGTGAAGGGCAGGCGCCCTACGAGCAGTACTTC.

The rearrangement links TRBV29-1 to TRBJ2-1, with 8 bases aligning to TRBD2. Germline V gene sequence: CDR1 SQVTM, CDR2 ANQGSEA. The junction had 13 bases not matched to a gene; V was cut back by 5 bases and J by 7 bases. The CDR3 is 15 residues long. The CDR3 loop is CSVPLRAGAGNEQFF. CDR3 coding DNA: TGCAGCGTTCCCCTCCGAGCGGGGGCTGGGAATGAGCAGTTCTTC.

This chain links TRBV5-1 with TRBJ2-3, with TRBD2 identical over 8 bases. Unmatched junction bases numbered 16, after V lost 4 bases and J lost 6 bases. CDR1 is SGHRS and CDR2 is YFSETQ in the germline V gene. This CDR3 region has 17 residues. The CDR3 sequence: CASSLDAAGVYLDTQYF. The CDR3 DNA reads TGCGCCAGCAGCCTCGACGCAGCGGGAGTCTACCTTGATACGCAGTATTTT.

V and J are TRBV15 and TRBJ1-5; D gene ambiguous. Per germline, CDR1 LNHNV and CDR2 YYDKDF (reference sequence). The CDR3 extends over 17 amino acids. V lost 1 base and J lost 2, with 15 bases in between. The CDR3 sequence is CATSRGGRGSGNQPQHF. The CDR3 coding sequence is TGTGCCACCAGCAGAGGAGGACGAGGGAGTGGCAATCAGCCCCAGCATTTT.

The table lists this clone with a count of one. This chain joins TRBV19 and TRBJ2-5, with D tentatively TRBD2 (5 bases). This CDR3 has 15 amino acids. Germline CDR1 and CDR2: LNHDA and SQIVND (reference sequence). V dropped 4 bases and J dropped 5 bases, with 17 bases sitting between them. CDR3: CASSTSGIHLETQYF. As DNA, the CDR3 is TGTGCCAGTAGTACCTCCGGGATTCATCTGGAGACCCAGTACTTC.